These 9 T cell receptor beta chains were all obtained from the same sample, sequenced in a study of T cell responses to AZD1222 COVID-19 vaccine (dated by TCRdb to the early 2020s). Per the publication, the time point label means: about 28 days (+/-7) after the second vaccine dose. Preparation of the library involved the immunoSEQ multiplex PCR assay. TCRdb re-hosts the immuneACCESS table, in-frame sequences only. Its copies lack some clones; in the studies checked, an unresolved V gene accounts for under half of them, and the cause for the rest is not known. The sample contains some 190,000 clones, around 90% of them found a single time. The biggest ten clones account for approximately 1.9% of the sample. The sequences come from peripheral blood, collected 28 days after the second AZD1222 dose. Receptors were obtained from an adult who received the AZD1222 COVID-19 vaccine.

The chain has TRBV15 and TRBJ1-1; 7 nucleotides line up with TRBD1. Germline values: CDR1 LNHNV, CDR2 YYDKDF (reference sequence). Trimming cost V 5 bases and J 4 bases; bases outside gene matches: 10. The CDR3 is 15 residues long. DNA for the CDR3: TGTGCCACCAGCCTAACGACAGGGAAGGGCACTGAAGCTTTCTTT. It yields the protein CATSLTTGKGTEAFF.

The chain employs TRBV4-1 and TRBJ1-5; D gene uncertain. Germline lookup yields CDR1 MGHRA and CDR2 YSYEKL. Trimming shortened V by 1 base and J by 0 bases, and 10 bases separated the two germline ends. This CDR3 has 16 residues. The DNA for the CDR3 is TGCGCCAGCAGCCAAGTTGGGCACCTTAGCAATCAGCCCCAGCATTTT. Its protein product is CASSQVGHLSNQPQHF.

CDR3 coding DNA: TGTGCCAGCTCACCACCGACTAGCGGGAGGGGAGAGCAGTTCTTC. This codes for CASSPPTSGRGEQFF. This chain uses TRBV18 with TRBJ2-1, with 14 bases identical to TRBD2. Germline-derived CDR1 and CDR2 are KGHSH and LQKENI. The trim removed 0 bases at V and 10 bases at J, leaving 2 bases unmatched. The CDR3 length is 15 residues.

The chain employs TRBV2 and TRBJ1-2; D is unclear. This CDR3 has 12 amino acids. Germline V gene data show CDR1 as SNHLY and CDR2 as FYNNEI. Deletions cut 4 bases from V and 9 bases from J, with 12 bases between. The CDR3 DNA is TGTGCCAGCAGTGGACAAGGCTTCAGCTACACCTTC. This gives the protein CASSGQGFSYTF.

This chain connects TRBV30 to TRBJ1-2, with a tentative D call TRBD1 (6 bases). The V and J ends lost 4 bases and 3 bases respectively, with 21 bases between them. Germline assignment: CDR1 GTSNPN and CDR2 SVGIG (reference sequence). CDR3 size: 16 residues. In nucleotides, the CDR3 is TGTGCCTGGATGATGACGGGCAGGGGCTTTGACTATGGCTACACCTTC. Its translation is CAWMMTGRGFDYGYTF.

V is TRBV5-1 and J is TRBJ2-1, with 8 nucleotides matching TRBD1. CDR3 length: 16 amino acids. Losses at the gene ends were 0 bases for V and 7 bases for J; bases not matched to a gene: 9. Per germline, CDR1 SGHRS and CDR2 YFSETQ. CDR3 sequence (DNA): TGCGCCAGCAGCTTGGTTTCAGGGGGCACTTGGAATGAGCAGTTCTTC. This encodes CASSLVSGGTWNEQFF.

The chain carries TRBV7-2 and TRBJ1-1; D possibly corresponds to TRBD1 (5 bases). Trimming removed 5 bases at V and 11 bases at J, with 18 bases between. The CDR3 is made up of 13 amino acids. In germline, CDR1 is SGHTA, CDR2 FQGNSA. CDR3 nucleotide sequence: TGTGCCAGCAGCCTAGAGAAGGGGTTGGGTGCTTTCTTT. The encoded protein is CASSLEKGLGAFF. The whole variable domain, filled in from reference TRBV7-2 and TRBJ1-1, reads GAGVSQSPSNKVTEKGKDVELRCDPISGHTALYWYRQSLGQGLEFLIYFQGNSAPDKSGLPSDRFSAERTGGSVSTLTIQRTQQEDSAVYLCASSLEKGLGAFFGQGTRLTVV.

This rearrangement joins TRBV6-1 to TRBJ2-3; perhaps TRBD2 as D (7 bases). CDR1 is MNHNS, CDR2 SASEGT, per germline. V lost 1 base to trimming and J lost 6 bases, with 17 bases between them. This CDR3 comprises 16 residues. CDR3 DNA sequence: TGTGCCAGCAGTGAAGGGGCGGGGGCACGTGGGGATACGCAGTATTTT. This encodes CASSEGAGARGDTQYF.

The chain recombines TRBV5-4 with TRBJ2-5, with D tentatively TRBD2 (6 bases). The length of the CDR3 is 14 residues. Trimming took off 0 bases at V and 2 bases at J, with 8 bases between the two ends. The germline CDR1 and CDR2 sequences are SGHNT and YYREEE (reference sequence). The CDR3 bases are TGTGCCAGCAGCTTGGGCCTAGCGCAAGAGACCCAGTACTTC. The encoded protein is CASSLGLAQETQYF.